The 17 T cell receptor beta chains below all came from one sample that was sequenced in a study of blood T cells in healthy people across ages. Alongside a J-beta primer mix, a sample-barcoded 5' primer served in a second PCR lasting roughly 7 to 12 cycles. TCRdb independently ran MiXCR on the 5' RACE reads; one entry per CDR3 protein. The repertoire holds hundreds of thousands of distinct CDR3 sequences, with about half as singletons. The sequenced sample consisted of blood. The source of these receptors is a man in his fifties or sixties in good health.

Turning to this clonotype: One end of the junction fails to match germline, which may point to a read error. The chain joins TRBV6-1 to TRBJ2-6; TRBD2 aligns across 7 bases. The CDR3 runs to 16 residues. Germline CDR1 MNHNS, CDR2 SASEGT. CDR3 nucleotide sequence: TGCGCCAGCAGTGAACCCCTAGCGGCCGGGGCCAACGTCCTGACTTTC. This encodes CASSEPLAAGANVLTF.

V is TRBV2 and J is TRBJ2-7; 7 nucleotides align to TRBD2. TRBJ2-5 explains the end of the DNA better; the J call may be wrong. Per germline, CDR1 SNHLY and CDR2 FYNNEI. The CDR3 has 14 amino acids. The CDR3 sequence: CASSSGRAVETQYF. The CDR3 DNA reads as TGTGCCAGCAGTAGTGGGAGGGCCGTAGAGACCCAGTACTTC.

The chain is built from TRBV29-1 and TRBJ2-1; no clear D. The tail of the sequence fits TRBJ2-7 better, so the J call may be wrong. This CDR3 contains 14 residues. CDR1 SQVTM and CDR2 ANQGSEA come from the germline V gene. The CDR3 region is CSVKPRATYNEQYF. CDR3 coding DNA: TGCAGCGTTAAGCCCCGGGCCACCTACAATGAGCAGTACTTC.

This clonotype has a handful of counts. The rearrangement joins TRBV6-2 or TRBV6-3 to TRBJ1-1, with D hard to call. The germline gives CDR1 MNHEY, CDR2 SVGEGT. The CDR3 totals 15 residues. Deletions cut 0 bases from V and 4 bases from J, with 12 bases between. The CDR3 spells CASSYSTGFGTEAFF. CDR3 DNA: TGTGCCAGCAGTTACTCGACGGGGTTCGGCACTGAAGCTTTCTTT.

This clonotype was detected only a few times. The J gene is TRBJ2-3, the V gene TRBV7-2, with 9 bases that match TRBD1. Per the germline V gene, CDR1 is SGHTA and CDR2 is FQGNSA. The CDR3 is 16 amino acids. Trimming at V came to 5 bases and at J to 3 bases, leaving 9 bases not matched to a gene. CDR3 protein: CASSNPQGARTDTQYF. The CDR3, as DNA: TGTGCCAGCAGCAACCCACAGGGGGCGCGAACAGATACGCAGTATTTT.

This clonotype was counted between two and nine times. This chain links TRBV28 with TRBJ2-7; 9 nucleotides line up with TRBD1. The length of the CDR3 is 16 residues. The ends lost 6 bases at V and 0 bases at J; junction bases unmatched: 9. Germline V CDR1 and CDR2: MDHEN, SYDVKM. CDR3 sequence reads: CASRTGGGSGSYEQYF. CDR3 DNA: TGTGCCAGCAGAACAGGGGGCGGGTCGGGCTCCTACGAGCAGTACTTC.

This clonotype was recorded a few times. The chain recombines TRBV29-1 with TRBJ2-3, with D hard to call. The CDR3 has 12 residues. V was shortened by 6 bases and J by 6 bases, with 13 bases between the two germline ends. The germline gives CDR1 SQVTM, CDR2 ANQGSEA. The CDR3 region has the DNA TGCAGCGTCACGGATGGCTGGGATACGCAGTATTTT. This codes for CSVTDGWDTQYF.

The genes are TRBV7-2 and TRBJ1-2; TRBD1 is a possible D gene (6 bases). The CDR3 covers 16 residues. The V gene lost 5 bases and the J gene lost 4 bases, with 20 bases spanning the gap. Germline CDR1 SGHTA, CDR2 FQGNSA. The chain's CDR3 is CASSLSGGRMGYGYTF. Here the CDR3 DNA reads TGTGCCAGCAGCCTTTCGGGGGGGCGTATGGGCTATGGCTACACCTTC.

The rearrangement uses TRBV7-2 and TRBJ2-1, with D perhaps TRBD2 (5 bases). CDR3 length: 12 amino acids. Germline V gene data show CDR1 as SGHTA and CDR2 as FQGNSA. Trimming removed 8 bases from V and 15 bases from J, with 20 bases in between. In nucleotides, the CDR3 is TGTGCCAGCGAATCGGGAACCTTCCAGAGGTTCTTC. Amino acids: CASESGTFQRFF.

This clonotype was detected a few times. The genes are TRBV7-2 and TRBJ2-1; 7 nucleotides match TRBD2. The CDR3 has 14 residues. CDR1 and CDR2 (germline): SGHTA, FQGNSA. V shed 2 bases, J shed 5 bases, and the junction held 3 bases outside the gene matches. The CDR3 sequence: CASSLFGTNNEQFF. CDR3 in DNA: TGTGCCAGCAGCTTATTTGGGACTAACAATGAGCAGTTCTTC.

CDR3 in amino acids: CASSSWTGTTNEKLFF. The CDR3, as DNA: TGTGCCAGCAGCTCATGGACGGGGACAACTAATGAAAAACTGTTTTTT. The chain carries TRBV25-1 and TRBJ1-4; D gene uncertain. The CDR3 loop spans 16 amino acids. Germline CDR1 reads MGHDK; CDR2 reads SYGVNS. V dropped 6 bases and J dropped 0 bases, with 14 bases sitting between them.

This chain uses TRBV20-1 with TRBJ2-1, with 8 positions matching TRBD2. There are 18 residues in the CDR3. The V gene's germline CDR1 is DFQATT and CDR2 SNEGSKA (reference sequence). V lost 0 bases to trimming and J lost 13 bases; unmatched junction nucleotides: 23. The CDR3 nucleotides read TGCAGTGCTAGAGATCCAAGCGGGGGCGGGGGGCCCCAAGAGACCCAGTTCTTC. This encodes CSARDPSGGGGPQETQFF.

The gene calls are TRBV5-6 and TRBJ1-4, with 7 bases matching TRBD1. J was trimmed by 8 bases and V by 3 bases; bases with no gene match: 4. Germline V CDR1 and CDR2: SGHDT, YYEEEE. CDR3 length: 13 residues. The CDR3 sequence: CASSWGTAEKLFF. The CDR3 DNA is TGTGCCAGCAGCTGGGGGACAGCGGAAAAACTGTTTTTT.

The CDR3 loop is CSASPQAETQYF. Written as DNA, the CDR3 is TGCAGTGCGAGCCCACAGGCCGAGACCCAGTACTTC. The chain is built from TRBV20-1 and TRBJ2-5; a possible D gene is TRBD1 (5 bases). This CDR3 has 12 amino acids. The germline V and J ends were trimmed by 6 bases and 5 bases, with 13 bases remaining between them. Germline values: CDR1 DFQATT, CDR2 SNEGSKA (reference sequence).

J is TRBJ2-1 and V is TRBV20-1; D is unresolved. Germline CDR1 and CDR2: DFQATT and SNEGSKA (reference sequence). The CDR3 is 13 amino acids. V lost 5 bases to trimming and J lost 10 bases, with 18 bases between them. The CDR3 DNA sequence: TGCAGTGCTGGAGCAGACTCCCTCGGGGAGCAGTTCTTC. It translates to CSAGADSLGEQFF.

At least ten counts were recorded for this clonotype. The chain links TRBV12-3 or TRBV12-4 to TRBJ2-3; 7 positions match TRBD2. V lost 6 bases and J lost 3; bases outside the gene matches: 12. The CDR3 length is 16 residues. This chain's CDR3 is CASRLRGRALTDTQYF. CDR3 nucleotides: TGTGCCAGCAGGTTACGAGGGAGGGCCCTTACAGATACGCAGTATTTT.

V and J are TRBV7-2 and TRBJ2-5; 14 nucleotides agree with TRBD2. The end of the DNA aligns better with TRBJ2-7, so the J call may be wrong. The CDR3 is 17 residues long. CDR1 and CDR2 from the germline V gene are SGHTA and FQGNSA. In DNA form, the CDR3 reads TGTGCCAGCAGCTCCTCTGGACTAGCGGGAGGCTTGGGCGAGCAGTACTTC. Translation: CASSSSGLAGGLGEQYF.